This T cell receptor beta chain was found in a study of CD8 T cells in Susac syndrome. It was with random hexamers that about 0.45 to 1 ug RNA was reverse transcribed. An immunoSEQ multiplex PCR generated amplified TCR beta CDR3 products spanning 54 Vbeta and 13 Jbeta. MiXCR, run by TCRdb on the immunoSEQ multiplex PCR reads, gives a single entry per CDR3 protein. Here the sample spans roughly 180,000 distinct CDR3 sequences, about 95% being singletons. V was cut by 0 bases and J by 2 bases, with 6 bases left in between. The CDR3 runs 14 residues. Germline lookup yields CDR1 LGHNA and CDR2 YSLEER. The receptor's source is a human donor in good health. The sequenced sample consisted of CD4+ T cells from PBMCs. V is TRBV4-3 and J is TRBJ2-3, with unresolved D. The CDR3 protein is CASSQEPHTDTQYF. The DNA of the CDR3 is TGCGCCAGCAGCCAAGAGCCTCACACAGATACGCAGTATTTT.